The TCR beta chain under discussion was sequenced for a study of neoadjuvant nivolumab and ipilimumab in lung cancer. Findings and limits, study-wide: TCR richness and clonality were higher in tumors than adjacent uninvolved lung. Pathologic regression was not significantly tied to TCR clonality. Only two of four nivolumab-treated tumors gained richness and clonality by surgery.

The repertoire was sequenced with immunoSEQ multiplex PCR; TCRdb's copy has only in-frame clones and lacks some. The table has fewer than 25,000 clones, about four fifths seen once. The junction had 10 bases not matched to a gene; V was cut back by 1 base and J by 6 bases. The V gene's germline CDR1 is SGHRS and CDR2 YFSETQ. The length of the CDR3 is 16 residues. Notes on this clone: No antigen is known for it.

The source is an adult with non-small cell lung cancer. The sequencing here drew on peripheral blood, taken before neoadjuvant nivolumab, alone or with ipilimumab. J is TRBJ2-3 and V is TRBV5-1, with 8 bases identical to TRBD1. CDR3: CASSLMTGAQRDTQYF. DNA for the CDR3: TGCGCCAGCAGCTTGATGACAGGGGCCCAGCGGGATACGCAGTATTTT.